Shown below are 29 T cell receptor beta chains from a single sample sequenced in a study of shared clonotypes between healthy human individuals. Assay used: immunoSEQ multiplex PCR; TCRdb lists only in-frame clones, some missing. The profile shows roughly 500,000 clones, roughly 83% of them singletons. Sequencing was carried out using PBMCs. The receptors were gathered from a woman in her forties in good health. Some clones in this sample may be carry-over from other donors' samples.

With respect to this clone: Other DNA variants within this sample encode the same CDR3. The genes are TRBV27 and TRBJ2-7; 7 nucleotides line up with TRBD1. This CDR3 comprises 13 residues. V shed 3 bases, J shed 3 bases, and the junction held 2 bases outside the gene matches. Germline V gene data show CDR1 as MNHEY and CDR2 as SMNVEV (reference sequence). The CDR3 nucleotides read TGTGCCAGCAGTTTTGCAGGGGGCTACGAGCAGTACTTC. It is translated as CASSFAGGYEQYF.

Here the CDR3 DNA reads TGCGCCAGCAGCCGGGGACCCGGGACGGCAAACACTGAAGCTTTCTTT. Amino acid sequence: CASSRGPGTANTEAFF. V gene TRBV4-3 combines with J gene TRBJ1-1, with D possibly matching TRBD1 (5 bases). V lost 4 bases to trimming and J lost 2 bases, with 17 bases between them. This CDR3 has 16 residues. CDR1 LGHNA and CDR2 YSLEER come from the germline V gene.

This chain joins TRBV6-1 and TRBJ2-1; D is possibly TRBD2 (6 bases). The V and J ends lost 6 bases and 6 bases respectively, with 15 bases between them. CDR3 length: 14 residues. Germline CDR1 and CDR2: MNHNS and SASEGT. CDR3 sequence reads: CASRVRGSGNEQFF. The CDR3 DNA follows: TGTGCCAGCAGGGTCCGGGGTAGCGGCAATGAGCAGTTCTTC.

This chain connects TRBV5-1 to TRBJ1-6, with D perhaps TRBD1 (5 bases). Germline-derived CDR1 and CDR2 are SGHRS and YFSETQ. The CDR3 spans 13 residues. Trimming took 9 bases from V and 7 from J, leaving 14 bases between them. The CDR3 DNA sequence: TGCGCCACCCAGGCAGGGCCAAATTCACCCCTCCACTTT. This translates into CATQAGPNSPLHF.

This chain links TRBV11-2 with TRBJ2-1; 7 positions match TRBD2. The germline CDR1 and CDR2 sequences are SGHAT and FQNNGV. This CDR3 has 16 residues. V dropped 1 base and J dropped 4; count of bases not matched to a gene: 7. The CDR3: CASSLVAGVGYNEQFF. The CDR3 DNA reads as TGTGCCAGCAGCTTAGTGGCGGGAGTGGGGTACAATGAGCAGTTCTTC.

The genes are TRBV29-1 and TRBJ2-4; tentative D call: TRBD2 (6 bases). Germline V gives CDR1 SQVTM, CDR2 ANQGSEA. The V gene lost 0 bases and the J gene lost 0 bases, with 9 bases spanning the gap. This CDR3 comprises 15 residues. CDR3 loop: CSVEERGLAKNIQYF. CDR3 sequence (DNA): TGCAGCGTTGAAGAACGGGGACTAGCCAAAAACATTCAGTACTTC.

The chain employs TRBV5-1 and TRBJ1-4; D unclear. The germline V and J ends were trimmed by 1 base and 8 bases, with 12 bases remaining between them. Germline CDR1 reads SGHRS; CDR2 reads YFSETQ. CDR3 length: 14 residues. The CDR3 coding sequence is TGCGCCAGCAGCTTGTATCAGGCCACGGAAAAACTGTTTTTT. Translating it yields CASSLYQATEKLFF.

V is TRBV5-4 and J is TRBJ2-7, with D possibly TRBD1 on 5 matching bases. V was trimmed by 0 bases and J by 2 bases, leaving 12 bases between them. Germline V gene data show CDR1 as SGHNT and CDR2 as YYREEE (reference sequence). There are 15 residues in the CDR3. The CDR3 loop is CASSLASDSPYEQYF. The CDR3 DNA follows: TGTGCCAGCAGCTTGGCCTCAGACAGCCCCTACGAGCAGTACTTC.

The CDR3 here is CASSQGTGLGQPQHF. The CDR3 coding sequence is TGCGCCAGCAGCCAAGGGACAGGGTTGGGTCAGCCCCAGCATTTT. The gene calls are TRBV4-1 and TRBJ1-5; 8 bases align to TRBD1. CDR1 is MGHRA, CDR2 YSYEKL, per germline. The CDR3 is 15 amino acids. The V segment lost 1 base and the J segment 6 bases; nucleotides outside the gene matches: 5.

This chain uses TRBV11-2 with TRBJ2-7; D not resolved. Trimming left V 1 base short and J 4 bases short, with 8 bases between. This CDR3 spans 13 amino acids. Germline assignment: CDR1 SGHAT and CDR2 FQNNGV. The CDR3 DNA follows: TGTGCCAGCAGCTTAGGACTCGAATACGAGCAGTACTTC. As protein: CASSLGLEYEQYF.

This clone appeared a few times. V usage is TRBV30 and J usage is TRBJ2-3, with D possibly called TRBD1 or TRBD2 (5 bases each). V was trimmed by 5 bases and J by 1 base, leaving 10 bases between them. Germline V gene sequence: CDR1 GTSNPN, CDR2 SVGIG (reference sequence). The CDR3 is 13 residues long. CDR3 DNA: TGTGCCTGGGCCAGAGGGGGCACAGATACGCAGTATTTT. This gives the protein CAWARGGTDTQYF.

The chain employs TRBV7-2 and TRBJ2-3, with 9 positions matching TRBD2. Trimming took 6 bases from V and 2 from J; bases not matched to a gene: 3. This CDR3 contains 14 residues. Germline CDR1 is SGHTA and CDR2 is FQGNSA. The DNA of the CDR3 is TGTGCCAGCAGTCTAGCGGGGCCCACAGATACGCAGTATTTT. Translating gives CASSLAGPTDTQYF.

This clone was counted a few times. The chain couples TRBV7-9 to TRBJ2-5, with 10 bases identical to TRBD2. CDR3 length: 15 amino acids. With 5 bases clipped from V and 4 bases from J, the junction kept 7 bases outside the gene matches. Germline V gene lookup returns CDR1 SEHNR and CDR2 FQNEAQ (reference sequence). The CDR3 loop reads CASSPSGSRGETQYF. The CDR3 DNA reads as TGTGCCAGCAGCCCTAGCGGGAGTCGAGGAGAGACCCAGTACTTC.

V and J are TRBV7-3 and TRBJ2-2, with 7 nucleotides matching TRBD2. This CDR3 is 15 amino acids long. V trimming: 6 bases; J trimming: 5 bases; junction bases outside the gene matches: 9. Germline lookup yields CDR1 SGHTA and CDR2 FQGTGA. The CDR3: CASRNAGVRTGELFF. In DNA form, the CDR3 reads TGTGCCAGCAGGAACGCGGGAGTGAGGACCGGGGAGCTGTTTTTT. The full variable domain, rest sourced from reference TRBV7-3 and TRBJ2-2, is GAGVSQTPSNKVTEKGKYVELRCDPISGHTALYWYRQSLGQGPEFLIYFQGTGAADDSGLPNDRFFAVRPEGSVSTLKIQRTERGDSAVYLCASRNAGVRTGELFFGEGSRLTVL.

A few counts support this clone. The chain carries TRBV9 and TRBJ1-5, with D possibly TRBD1 on 5 matching bases. The CDR3 is 14 amino acids. V gave up 0 bases and J gave up 7 bases, with 11 bases separating them. Germline assignment: CDR1 SGDLS and CDR2 YYNGEE. DNA for the CDR3: TGTGCCAGCAGCGTAGAGGCCGACAGCCAGCCCCAGCATTTT. Protein product: CASSVEADSQPQHF.

About this clone itself: The sample carries other DNA sequences with the same CDR3. The V call is TRBV6-1, the J call TRBJ2-3, with D possibly TRBD2 on 5 matching bases. Germline values: CDR1 MNHNS, CDR2 SASEGT. This CDR3 spans 15 amino acids. With 1 base removed from V and 2 bases from J, the gap between germline ends came to 10 bases. In DNA form, the CDR3 reads TGTGCCAGCAGTGAAGGTGCGGGCTCCACAGATACGCAGTATTTT. Amino acid sequence: CASSEGAGSTDTQYF.

J is TRBJ2-5 and V is TRBV7-2, with 14 bases identical to TRBD2. The ends lost 4 bases at V and 4 bases at J; junction bases unmatched: 2. The CDR3 runs 15 residues. CDR1 is SGHTA, CDR2 FQGNSA, per germline. CDR3 amino acids: CASSSGLAGAETQYF. The CDR3 DNA is TGTGCCAGCAGCTCGGGACTAGCGGGAGCAGAGACCCAGTACTTC.

This clone was recorded at least ten times. The V gene is TRBV13, the J gene TRBJ1-2; 9 bases agree with TRBD1. Germline assignment: CDR1 PRHDT and CDR2 FYEKMQ (reference sequence). This CDR3 is 16 amino acids long. V gave up 4 bases and J gave up 5 bases; unmatched junction bases: 11. The CDR3 sequence: CASSSEPGQGRYGYTF. In DNA, the CDR3 is TGTGCCAGCAGCTCGGAACCCGGACAGGGGAGGTATGGCTACACCTTC. The full variable domain, with the rest looked up from reference TRBV13 and TRBJ1-2, is AAGVIQSPRHLIKEKRETATLKCYPIPRHDTVYWYQQGPGQDPQFLISFYEKMQSDKGSIPDRFSAQQFSDYHSELNMSSLELGDSALYFCASSSEPGQGRYGYTFGSGTRLTVV.

This clone has only a few counts. The rearrangement links TRBV28 to TRBJ1-2; no definite D call. CDR1 is MDHEN, CDR2 SYDVKM, per germline. With 1 base removed from V and 7 bases from J, the gap between germline ends came to 1 base. The CDR3 is 10 residues long. The CDR3 loop is CASSLFGYTF. The CDR3 coding sequence is TGTGCCAGCAGTTTATTTGGCTACACCTTC.

The CDR3 bases are TGTGCCAGCAGTTCTCTGTCACTAGCGGGAGAGATCGGACAGTACTTC. This translates into CASSSLSLAGEIGQYF. This chain joins TRBV28 and TRBJ2-7, with 11 bases fitting TRBD2. J gave up 10 bases and V 4 bases, and 15 bases lay outside the gene matches. Germline CDR1 is MDHEN and CDR2 is SYDVKM. The CDR3 covers 16 residues.

The rearrangement uses TRBV18 and TRBJ2-3; D is undetermined. The V end lost 2 bases, the J end lost 3 bases, and 6 bases lay between the germline ends. In germline, CDR1 is KGHSH, CDR2 LQKENI. The CDR3 runs to 13 residues. CDR3 in amino acids: CASSPGVTDTQYF. The CDR3 bases are TGTGCCAGCTCACCAGGCGTTACAGATACGCAGTATTTT.

This chain uses TRBV6-5 with TRBJ2-2; D is unresolved. V lost 2 bases and J 0 bases, leaving 7 bases between the germline ends. In germline, CDR1 is MNHEY, CDR2 SVGAGI. The CDR3 consists of 15 residues. The CDR3 region is CASSYGPANTGELFF. CDR3 nucleotides: TGTGCCAGCAGTTACGGTCCAGCGAACACCGGGGAGCTGTTTTTT.

V is TRBV10-3 and J is TRBJ1-2; no clear D. Trimming took off 0 bases at V and 0 bases at J, with 11 bases between the two ends. This CDR3 has 16 amino acids. Germline lookup yields CDR1 ENHRY and CDR2 SYGVKD. CDR3 sequence reads: CAISESGGPANYGYTF. For the CDR3, the DNA is TGTGCCATCAGTGAGTCAGGAGGCCCTGCTAACTATGGCTACACCTTC.

CDR3 amino acids: CASSSRDRSQETQYF. CDR3 sequence (DNA): TGTGCCAGTAGTTCTCGGGACAGGTCACAAGAGACCCAGTACTTC. The V gene is TRBV19, the J gene TRBJ2-5, with 8 positions matching TRBD1. Unmatched junction bases numbered 7, after V lost 5 bases and J lost 2 bases. The CDR3 has 15 residues. From germline, CDR1 is LNHDA and CDR2 SQIVND (reference sequence).

This clone has more than one count but fewer than ten. This chain joins TRBV2 and TRBJ1-2, with 7 bases identical to TRBD1. This CDR3 is 15 amino acids long. V was clipped by 5 bases and J by 10 bases; unmatched bases: 16. Germline V gene lookup returns CDR1 SNHLY and CDR2 FYNNEI. CDR3 residues: CASSWDRRAAGDYTF. The CDR3, as DNA: TGTGCCAGCAGTTGGGACAGACGGGCTGCGGGAGACTACACCTTC.

This clone was seen ten or more times. This chain links TRBV30 with TRBJ2-1; D possibly corresponds to TRBD1 (5 bases). Germline V gene data show CDR1 as GTSNPN and CDR2 as SVGIG (reference sequence). The CDR3 runs 17 residues. Between the trimmed V and J ends, which lost 2 bases and 0 bases, there was a span of 17 bases. The CDR3 sequence is CAWSRGNLRFSYNEQFF. CDR3 coding DNA: TGTGCCTGGAGTAGGGGCAACTTGCGCTTCTCCTACAATGAGCAGTTCTTC.

The chain uses TRBV6-5 and TRBJ2-2; 9 bases fit TRBD2. This CDR3 is 15 amino acids long. J gave up 6 bases and V 2 bases, and 4 bases lay outside the gene matches. Germline V gives CDR1 MNHEY, CDR2 SVGAGI. This CDR3 is CASSYSAGGPGELFF. The CDR3 DNA sequence: TGTGCCAGCAGTTACAGCGCGGGAGGGCCCGGGGAGCTGTTTTTT.

A few counts support this clone. The genes are TRBV9 and TRBJ2-3; 12 nucleotides agree with TRBD2. V shed 0 bases and J 6 bases; nucleotides not matched to a gene: 5. The CDR3 runs to 16 residues. Germline CDR1 is SGDLS and CDR2 is YYNGEE. This chain's CDR3 is CASSVGASGRGDTQYF. Here the CDR3 DNA reads TGTGCCAGCAGCGTAGGGGCTAGCGGGAGGGGGGATACGCAGTATTTT.

The rearrangement links TRBV14 to TRBJ2-7, with a tentative D call TRBD1 (5 bases). V was shortened by 4 bases and J by 2 bases, with 12 bases between the two germline ends. The CDR3 is 14 residues long. Germline V lookup: CDR1 SGHDN, CDR2 FVKESK. The CDR3 bases are TGTGCCAGCAGCCGGGGCAGGGCAGCCTACGAGCAGTACTTC. This sequence encodes CASSRGRAAYEQYF.